This section outlines one T cell receptor (beta chain) sequence together with its context. Its antigen is not known. The sample comes from a study of identical twins. Findings and limits, study-wide: Within monozygotic twins, out-of-frame TCR alpha sharing was underestimated by the models.

This CDR3 region has 12 residues. Germline values: CDR1 MNHEY, CDR2 SMNVEV (reference sequence). Trimming shortened V by 5 bases and J by 8 bases, and 7 bases separated the two germline ends. One entry per CDR3 protein results from TCRdb running MiXCR on the 5' RACE reads. The sample contains about 210,000 distinct CDR3 sequences, around a tenth of which appear only once. This chain links TRBV27 with TRBJ2-6, with D unclear. Sequenced input: memory (CD45RO+) T cells sorted from blood. This TCR came from a woman between 18 and 30 years old in good health. The chain's CDR3 is CASSMNSNVLTF. The CDR3 region has the DNA TGTGCCAGCAGTATGAATTCCAACGTCCTGACTTTC.